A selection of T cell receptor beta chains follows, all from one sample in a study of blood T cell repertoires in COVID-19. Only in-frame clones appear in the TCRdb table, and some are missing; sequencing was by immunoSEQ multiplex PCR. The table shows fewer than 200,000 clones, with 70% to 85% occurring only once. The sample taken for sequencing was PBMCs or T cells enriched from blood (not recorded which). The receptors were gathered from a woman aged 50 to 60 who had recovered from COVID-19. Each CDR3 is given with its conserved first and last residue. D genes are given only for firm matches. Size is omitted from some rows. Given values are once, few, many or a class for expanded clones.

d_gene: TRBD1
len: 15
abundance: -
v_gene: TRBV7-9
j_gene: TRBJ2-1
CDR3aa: CASSPPQGAGNEQFF
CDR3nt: TGTGCCAGCAGCCCCCCCCAGGGGGCAGGGAATGAGCAGTTCTTC

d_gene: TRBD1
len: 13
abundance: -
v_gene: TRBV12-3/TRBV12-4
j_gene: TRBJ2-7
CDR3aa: CASSFGQGDKQYF
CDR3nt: TGTGCCAGCAGTTTCGGACAGGGGGACAAGCAGTACTTC

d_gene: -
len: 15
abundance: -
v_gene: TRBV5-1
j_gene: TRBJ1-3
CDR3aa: CASSLGPSSGNTIYF
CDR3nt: TGCGCCAGCAGCTTGGGCCCTAGCTCTGGAAACACCATATATTTT

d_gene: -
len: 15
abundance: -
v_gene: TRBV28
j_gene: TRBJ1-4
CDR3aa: CASSGGSATNEKLFF
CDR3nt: TGTGCCAGCAGCGGGGGATCCGCAACTAATGAAAAACTGTTTTTT

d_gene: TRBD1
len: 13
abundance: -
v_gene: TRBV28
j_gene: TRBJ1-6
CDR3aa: CASTLTGNSPLHF
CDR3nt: TGTGCCAGCACCCTGACAGGGAATTCACCCCTCCACTTT

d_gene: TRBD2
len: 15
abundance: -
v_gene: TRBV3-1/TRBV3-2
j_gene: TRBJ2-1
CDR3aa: CASSLSGRADNEQFF
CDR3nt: TGTGCCAGCAGCCTTAGCGGGAGGGCTGACAATGAGCAGTTCTTC

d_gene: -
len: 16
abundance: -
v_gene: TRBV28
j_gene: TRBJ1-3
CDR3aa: CASSLFGGVGGNTIYF
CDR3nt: TGTGCCAGCAGTTTATTTGGAGGTGTAGGTGGAAACACCATATATTTT

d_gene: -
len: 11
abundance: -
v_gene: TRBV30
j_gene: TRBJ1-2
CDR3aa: CAVTGIYGYTF
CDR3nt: TGTGCGGTCACGGGGATCTATGGCTACACCTTC

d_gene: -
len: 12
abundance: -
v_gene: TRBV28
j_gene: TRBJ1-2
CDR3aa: CASSLTSYGYTF
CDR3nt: TGTGCCAGCTCACTGACTAGCTATGGCTACACCTTC

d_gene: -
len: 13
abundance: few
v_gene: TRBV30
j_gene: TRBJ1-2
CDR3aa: CAWSLPGLGRYTF
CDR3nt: TGTGCCTGGAGTCTTCCGGGTCTCGGAAGATACACCTTC

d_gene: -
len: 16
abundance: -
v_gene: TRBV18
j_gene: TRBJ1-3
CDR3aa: CASSQSRGGSGNTIYF
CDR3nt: TGTGCCAGCTCACAGTCGAGGGGAGGCTCTGGAAACACCATATATTTT

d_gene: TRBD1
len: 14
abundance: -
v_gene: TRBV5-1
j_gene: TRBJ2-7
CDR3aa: CASRNSGQRYEQYF
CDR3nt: TGCGCCAGCAGAAATTCGGGACAGCGGTACGAGCAGTACTTC

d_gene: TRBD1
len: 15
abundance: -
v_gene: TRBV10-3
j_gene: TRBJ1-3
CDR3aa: CAIRSGQGTGNTIYF
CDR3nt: TGTGCCATCAGGAGCGGACAGGGAACTGGAAACACCATATATTTT

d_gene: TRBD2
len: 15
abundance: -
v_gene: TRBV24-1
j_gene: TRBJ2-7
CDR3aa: CATSDPTSGAYEQYF
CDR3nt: TGTGCCACCAGTGATCCGACTAGCGGAGCCTACGAGCAGTACTTC

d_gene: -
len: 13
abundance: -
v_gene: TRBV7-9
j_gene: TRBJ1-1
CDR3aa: CASSQGQNTEAFF
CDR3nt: TGTGCCAGCAGCCAGGGACAAAACACTGAAGCTTTCTTT

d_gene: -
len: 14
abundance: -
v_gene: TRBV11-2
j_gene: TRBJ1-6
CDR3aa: CASSLVSGNSPLHF
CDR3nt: TGTGCCAGCAGCTTAGTGTCGGGGAACTCACCCCTCCACTTT

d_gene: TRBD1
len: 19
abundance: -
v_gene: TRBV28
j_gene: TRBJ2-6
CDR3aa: CASSQVLGQGASGANVLTF
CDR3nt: TGTGCCAGCAGTCAGGTACTGGGACAGGGGGCGTCGGGGGCCAACGTCCTGACTTTC

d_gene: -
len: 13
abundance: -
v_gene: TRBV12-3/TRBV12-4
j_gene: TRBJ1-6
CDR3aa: CASTPQGGSPLHF
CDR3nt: TGTGCCAGCACCCCGCAGGGAGGTTCACCCCTCCACTTT

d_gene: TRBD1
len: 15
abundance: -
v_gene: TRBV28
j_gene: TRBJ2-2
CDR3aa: CASRRQGGSTGELFF
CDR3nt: TGTGCCAGCAGACGACAGGGTGGCTCCACCGGGGAGCTGTTTTTT

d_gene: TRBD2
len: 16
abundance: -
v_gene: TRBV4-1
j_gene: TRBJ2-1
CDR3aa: CASSPGTSGRAHEQFF
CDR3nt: TGCGCCAGCAGCCCAGGGACTAGCGGGAGGGCCCATGAGCAGTTCTTC

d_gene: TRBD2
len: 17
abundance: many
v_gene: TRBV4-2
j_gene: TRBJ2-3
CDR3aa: CASSPELADASTDTQYF
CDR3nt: TGTGCCAGCAGCCCCGAACTAGCGGATGCTAGCACAGATACGCAGTATTTT

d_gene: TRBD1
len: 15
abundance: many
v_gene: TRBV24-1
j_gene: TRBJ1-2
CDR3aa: CATSDLQGADYGYTF
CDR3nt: TGTGCCACCAGTGATTTACAGGGGGCGGACTATGGCTACACCTTC

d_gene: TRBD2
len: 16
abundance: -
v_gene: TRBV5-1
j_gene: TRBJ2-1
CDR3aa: CASSLGGLAGSDVQFF
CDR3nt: TGCGCCAGCAGCTTGGGAGGCCTAGCGGGATCCGATGTGCAGTTCTTC

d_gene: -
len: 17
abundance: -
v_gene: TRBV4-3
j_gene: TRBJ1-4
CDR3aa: CASSQETPYSAGEKLFF
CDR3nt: TGCGCCAGCAGCCAAGAAACTCCCTATAGTGCAGGTGAAAAACTGTTTTTT

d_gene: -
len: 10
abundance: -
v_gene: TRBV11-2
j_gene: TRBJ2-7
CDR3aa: CASSEDEQYF
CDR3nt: TGTGCCAGCTCAGAGGACGAGCAGTACTTC

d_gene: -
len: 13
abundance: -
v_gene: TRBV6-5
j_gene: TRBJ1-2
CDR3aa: CASKGASAGGYTF
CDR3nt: TGTGCCAGCAAGGGCGCATCTGCGGGTGGCTACACCTTC

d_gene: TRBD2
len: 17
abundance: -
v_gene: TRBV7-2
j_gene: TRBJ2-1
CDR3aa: CASSPTSGRGLDNEQFF
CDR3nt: TGTGCCAGCAGTCCTACTAGCGGGAGGGGGCTAGACAATGAGCAGTTCTTC

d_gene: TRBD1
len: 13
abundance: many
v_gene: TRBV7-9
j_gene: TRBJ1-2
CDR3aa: CASTRTGTYGYTF
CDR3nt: TGTGCCAGCACCCGGACAGGGACCTATGGCTACACCTTC

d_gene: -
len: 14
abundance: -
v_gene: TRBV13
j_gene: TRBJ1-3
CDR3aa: CATKAGATGNTIYF
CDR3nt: TGTGCCACCAAGGCGGGGGCGACTGGAAACACCATATATTTT

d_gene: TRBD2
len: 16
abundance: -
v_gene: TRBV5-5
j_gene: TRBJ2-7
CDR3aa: CASSVSGTSLSYEQYF
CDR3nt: TGTGCCAGCAGCGTGTCCGGGACTAGCCTCTCCTACGAGCAGTACTTC

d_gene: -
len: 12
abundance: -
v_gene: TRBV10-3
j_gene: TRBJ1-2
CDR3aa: CAISLSTRGYTF
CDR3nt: TGTGCCATCAGCCTAAGTACGCGGGGCTACACCTTC

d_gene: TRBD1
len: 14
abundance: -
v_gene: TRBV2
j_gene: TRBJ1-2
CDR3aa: CASSEQGANYGYTF
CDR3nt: TGTGCCAGCAGTGAACAGGGGGCTAACTATGGCTACACCTTC